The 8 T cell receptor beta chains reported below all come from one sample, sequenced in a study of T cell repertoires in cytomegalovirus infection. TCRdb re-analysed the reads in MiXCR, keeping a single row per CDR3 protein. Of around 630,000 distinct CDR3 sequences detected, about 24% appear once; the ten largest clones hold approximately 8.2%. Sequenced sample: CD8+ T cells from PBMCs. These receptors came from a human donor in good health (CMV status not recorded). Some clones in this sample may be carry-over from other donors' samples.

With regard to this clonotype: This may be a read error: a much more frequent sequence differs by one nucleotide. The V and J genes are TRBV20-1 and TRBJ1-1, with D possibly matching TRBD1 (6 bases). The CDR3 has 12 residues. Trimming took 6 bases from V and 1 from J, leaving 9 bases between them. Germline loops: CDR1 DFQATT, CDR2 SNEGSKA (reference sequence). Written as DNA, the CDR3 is TGCAGTGCCAGGACAGAGAACACTGAAGCTTTCTTT. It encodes CSARTENTEAFF.

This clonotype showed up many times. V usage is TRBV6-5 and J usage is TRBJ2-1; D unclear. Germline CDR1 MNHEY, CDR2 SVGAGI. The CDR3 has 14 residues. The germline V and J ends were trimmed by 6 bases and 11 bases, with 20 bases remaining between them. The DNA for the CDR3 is TGTGCCAGCAGCTTCAACAACCAGATGGTAAAGCAGTTCTTC. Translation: CASSFNNQMVKQFF.

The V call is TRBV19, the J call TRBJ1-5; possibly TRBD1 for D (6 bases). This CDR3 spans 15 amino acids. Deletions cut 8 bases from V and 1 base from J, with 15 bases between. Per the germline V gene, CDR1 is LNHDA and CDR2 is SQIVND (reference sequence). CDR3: CASAPPGVSNQPQHF. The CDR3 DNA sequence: TGTGCCAGTGCCCCACCAGGGGTAAGCAATCAGCCCCAGCATTTT.

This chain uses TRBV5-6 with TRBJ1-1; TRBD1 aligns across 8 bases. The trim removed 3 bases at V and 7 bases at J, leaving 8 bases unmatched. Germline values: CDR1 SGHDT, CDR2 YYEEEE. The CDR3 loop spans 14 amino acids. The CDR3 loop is CASSSGTGLIEAFF. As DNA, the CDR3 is TGTGCCAGCAGCTCCGGGACAGGACTCATTGAAGCTTTCTTT. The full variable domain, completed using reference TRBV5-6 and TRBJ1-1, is DAGVTQSPTHLIKTRGQQVTLRCSPKSGHDTVSWYQQALGQGPQFIFQYYEEEERQRGNFPDRFSGHQFPNYSSELNVNALLLGDSALYLCASSSGTGLIEAFFGQGTRLTVV.

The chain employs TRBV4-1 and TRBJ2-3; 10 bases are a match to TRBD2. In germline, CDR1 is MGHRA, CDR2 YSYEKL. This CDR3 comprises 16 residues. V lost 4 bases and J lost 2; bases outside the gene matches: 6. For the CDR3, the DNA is TGCGCCAGCAGCCCCCTTCTAGCGGGGGTCACAGATACGCAGTATTTT. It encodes CASSPLLAGVTDTQYF.

CDR3 in amino acids: CASSYQGPTEAFF. CDR3 sequence (DNA): TGTGCCAGCAGTTACCAGGGACCCACTGAAGCTTTCTTT. The rearrangement links TRBV6-2 or TRBV6-3 to TRBJ1-1; D is perhaps TRBD1 (5 bases). Germline CDR1 MNHEY, CDR2 SVGEGT. Trimming shortened V by 2 bases and J by 4 bases, and 8 bases separated the two germline ends. The CDR3 has 13 residues.

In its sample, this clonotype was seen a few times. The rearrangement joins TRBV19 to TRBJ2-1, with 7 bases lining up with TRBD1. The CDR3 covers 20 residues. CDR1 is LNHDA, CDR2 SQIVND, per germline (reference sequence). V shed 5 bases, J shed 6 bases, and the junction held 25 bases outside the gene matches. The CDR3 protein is CASSPLAGTEARLGSNEQFF. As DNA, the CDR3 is TGTGCCAGTAGTCCACTCGCCGGGACAGAGGCACGTTTAGGCAGCAATGAGCAGTTCTTC. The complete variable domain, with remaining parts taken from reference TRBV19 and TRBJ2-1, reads DGGITQSPKYLFRKEGQNVTLSCEQNLNHDAMYWYRQDPGQGLRLIYYSQIVNDFQKGDIAEGYSVSREKKESFPLTVTSAQKNPTAFYLCASSPLAGTEARLGSNEQFFGPGTRLTVL.

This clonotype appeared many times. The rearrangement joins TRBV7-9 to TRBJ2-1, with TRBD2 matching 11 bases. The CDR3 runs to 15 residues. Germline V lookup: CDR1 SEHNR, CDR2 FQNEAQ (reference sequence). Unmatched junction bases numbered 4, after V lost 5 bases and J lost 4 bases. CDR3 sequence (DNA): TGTGCCAGCAGCCGAACTAGCGGGGGATACAATGAGCAGTTCTTC. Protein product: CASSRTSGGYNEQFF.